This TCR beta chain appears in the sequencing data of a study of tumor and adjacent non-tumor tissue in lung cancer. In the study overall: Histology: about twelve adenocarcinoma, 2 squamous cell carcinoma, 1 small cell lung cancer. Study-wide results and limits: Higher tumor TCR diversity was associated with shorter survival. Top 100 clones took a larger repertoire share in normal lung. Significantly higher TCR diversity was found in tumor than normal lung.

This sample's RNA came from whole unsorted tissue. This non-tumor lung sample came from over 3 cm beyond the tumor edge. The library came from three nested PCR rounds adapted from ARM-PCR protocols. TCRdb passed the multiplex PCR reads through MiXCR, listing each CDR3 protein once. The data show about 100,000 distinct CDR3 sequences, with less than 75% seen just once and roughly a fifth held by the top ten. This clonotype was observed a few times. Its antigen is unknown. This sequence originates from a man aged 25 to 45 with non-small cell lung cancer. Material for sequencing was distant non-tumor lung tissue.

CDR3 bases: TGTGCCTGGAGTGGGACAGGGGGAAAACTGTTTTTT. As protein: CAWSGTGGKLFF. The chain couples TRBV30 to TRBJ1-4, with 10 bases identical to TRBD1. Germline CDR1 and CDR2: GTSNPN and SVGIG (reference sequence). This CDR3 comprises 12 residues. The trim removed 1 base at V and 10 bases at J, leaving 0 bases unmatched.